This T cell receptor (beta chain) was identified in a study of T cell responses to AZD1222 COVID-19 vaccine. Overall study findings and caveats: Vaccine-related CD4 TCRs covered spike, predominating at 160-218 and 743-854. At study baseline, merely more than 5 AZD1222 recipients were seropositive.

Clones were read by immunoSEQ multiplex PCR, and TCRdb kept only the in-frame ones, dropping some. The sample consists of about 120,000 clones, 92% of them appearing once. This CDR3 contains 14 residues. CDR1 is SEHNR, CDR2 FQNEAQ, per germline (reference sequence). V lost 0 bases and J lost 7, with 10 bases in between. As regards this clone: The target antigen is unknown.

The sequencing used peripheral blood, collected on day 0 of AZD1222 vaccination. This chain uses TRBV7-9 with TRBJ2-1; TRBD1 might be the D (5 bases). The sequence was collected from an adult in good health. The CDR3 reads CASSLALGHNEQFF. The CDR3 DNA reads TGTGCCAGCAGCTTAGCGCTGGGGCATAATGAGCAGTTCTTC.